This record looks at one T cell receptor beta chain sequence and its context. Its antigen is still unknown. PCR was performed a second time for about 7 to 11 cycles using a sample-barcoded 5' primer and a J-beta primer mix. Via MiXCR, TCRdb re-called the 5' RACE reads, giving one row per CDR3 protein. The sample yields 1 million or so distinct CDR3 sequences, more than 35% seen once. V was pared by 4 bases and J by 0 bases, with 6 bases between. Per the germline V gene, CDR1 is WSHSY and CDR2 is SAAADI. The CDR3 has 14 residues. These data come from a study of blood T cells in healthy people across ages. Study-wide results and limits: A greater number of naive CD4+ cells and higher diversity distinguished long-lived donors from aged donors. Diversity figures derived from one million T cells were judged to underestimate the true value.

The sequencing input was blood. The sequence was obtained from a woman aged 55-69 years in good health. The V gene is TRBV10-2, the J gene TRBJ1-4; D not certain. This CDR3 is CASSGGATNEKLFF. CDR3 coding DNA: TGCGCCAGCAGTGGGGGAGCAACTAATGAAAAACTGTTTTTT.